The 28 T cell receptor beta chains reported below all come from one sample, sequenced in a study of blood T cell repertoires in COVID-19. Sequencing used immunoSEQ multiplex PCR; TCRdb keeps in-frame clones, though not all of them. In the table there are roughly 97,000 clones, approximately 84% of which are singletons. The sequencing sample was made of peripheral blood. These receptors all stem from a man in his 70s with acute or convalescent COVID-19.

The DNA of the CDR3 is TGTGCCAGCAGGACAGGGCAGAATCAGCCCCAGCATTTT. Translation gives CASRTGQNQPQHF. This sequence joins TRBV2 and TRBJ1-5; TRBD1 agrees at 7 bases. Germline CDR1 reads SNHLY; CDR2 reads FYNNEI. The CDR3 has 13 residues. V gave up 6 bases and J gave up 4 bases; unmatched junction bases: 3.

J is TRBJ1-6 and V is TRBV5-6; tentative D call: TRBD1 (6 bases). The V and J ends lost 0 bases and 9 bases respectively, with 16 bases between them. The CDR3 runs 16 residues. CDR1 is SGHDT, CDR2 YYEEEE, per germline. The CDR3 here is CASSLGQARVSSPLHF. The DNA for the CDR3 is TGTGCCAGCAGCTTGGGACAGGCGAGGGTTAGTTCACCCCTCCACTTT.

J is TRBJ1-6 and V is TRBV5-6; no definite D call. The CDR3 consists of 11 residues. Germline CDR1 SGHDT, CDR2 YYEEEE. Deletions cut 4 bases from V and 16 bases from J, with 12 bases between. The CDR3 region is CASSASGELHF. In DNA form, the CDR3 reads TGTGCCAGCAGCGCTTCCGGGGAACTCCACTTT.

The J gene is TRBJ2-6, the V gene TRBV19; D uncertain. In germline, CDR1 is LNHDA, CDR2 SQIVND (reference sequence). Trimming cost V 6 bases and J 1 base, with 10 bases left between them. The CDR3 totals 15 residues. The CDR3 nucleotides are TGTGCCAGTAGCCGCCTCCTATCTGGGGCCAACGTCCTGACTTTC. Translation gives CASSRLLSGANVLTF.

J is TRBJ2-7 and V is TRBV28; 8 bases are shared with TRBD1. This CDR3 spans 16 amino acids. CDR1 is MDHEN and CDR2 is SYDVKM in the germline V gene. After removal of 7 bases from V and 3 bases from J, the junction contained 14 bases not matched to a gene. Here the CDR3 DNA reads TGTGCCAGCACCCCTGGGGTGGGACAGGCAAACTACGAGCAGTACTTC. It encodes CASTPGVGQANYEQYF.

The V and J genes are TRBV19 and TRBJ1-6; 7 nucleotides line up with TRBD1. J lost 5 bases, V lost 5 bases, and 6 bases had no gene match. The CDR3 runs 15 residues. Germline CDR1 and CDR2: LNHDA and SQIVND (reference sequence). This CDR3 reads CASSEAGGNNSPLHF. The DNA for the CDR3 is TGTGCCAGTAGTGAAGCAGGGGGGAATAATTCACCCCTCCACTTT.

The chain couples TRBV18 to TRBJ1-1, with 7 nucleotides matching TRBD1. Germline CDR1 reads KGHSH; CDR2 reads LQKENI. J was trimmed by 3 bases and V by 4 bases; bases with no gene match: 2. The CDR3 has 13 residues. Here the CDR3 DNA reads TGTGCCAGCTCACGAGGACAGGACACTGAAGCTTTCTTT. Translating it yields CASSRGQDTEAFF.

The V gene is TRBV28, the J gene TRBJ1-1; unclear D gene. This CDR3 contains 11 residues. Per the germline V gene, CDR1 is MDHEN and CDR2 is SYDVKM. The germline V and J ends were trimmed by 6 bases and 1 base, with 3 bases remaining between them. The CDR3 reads CASSQNTEAFF. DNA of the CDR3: TGTGCCAGCAGCCAGAACACTGAAGCTTTCTTT.

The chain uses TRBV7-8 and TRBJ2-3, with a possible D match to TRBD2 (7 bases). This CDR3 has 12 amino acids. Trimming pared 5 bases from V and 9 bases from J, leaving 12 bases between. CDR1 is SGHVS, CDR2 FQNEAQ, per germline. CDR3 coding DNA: TGTGCCAGCAGCCTCGGGGGGCGCACGCAGTATTTT. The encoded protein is CASSLGGRTQYF.

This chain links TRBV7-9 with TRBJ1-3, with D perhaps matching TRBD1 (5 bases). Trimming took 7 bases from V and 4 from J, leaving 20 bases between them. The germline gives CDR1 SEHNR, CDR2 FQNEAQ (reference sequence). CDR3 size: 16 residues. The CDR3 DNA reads TGTGCCAGCACTTTACCATCGGGAGGGGTGGGAAACACCATATATTTT. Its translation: CASTLPSGGVGNTIYF.

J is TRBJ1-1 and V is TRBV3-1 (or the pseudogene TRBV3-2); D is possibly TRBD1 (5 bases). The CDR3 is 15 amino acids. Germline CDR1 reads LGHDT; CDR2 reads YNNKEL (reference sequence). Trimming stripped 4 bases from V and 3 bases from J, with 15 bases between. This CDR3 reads CASSRSEWGDTEAFF. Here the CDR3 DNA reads TGTGCCAGCAGCCGATCCGAGTGGGGCGACACTGAAGCTTTCTTT.

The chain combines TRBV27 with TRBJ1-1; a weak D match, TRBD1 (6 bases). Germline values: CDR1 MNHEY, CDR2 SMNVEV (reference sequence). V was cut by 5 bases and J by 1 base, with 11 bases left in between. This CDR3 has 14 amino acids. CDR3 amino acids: CASSLRGWNTEAFF. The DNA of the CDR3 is TGTGCCAGCAGTCTCAGGGGATGGAACACTGAAGCTTTCTTT.

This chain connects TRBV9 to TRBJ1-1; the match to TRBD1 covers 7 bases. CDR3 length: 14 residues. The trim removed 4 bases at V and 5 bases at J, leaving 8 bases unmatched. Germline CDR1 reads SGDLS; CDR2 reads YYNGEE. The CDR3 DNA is TGTGCCAGCAGCACAGTCCCGGGACAGACTGAAGCTTTCTTT. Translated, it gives CASSTVPGQTEAFF.

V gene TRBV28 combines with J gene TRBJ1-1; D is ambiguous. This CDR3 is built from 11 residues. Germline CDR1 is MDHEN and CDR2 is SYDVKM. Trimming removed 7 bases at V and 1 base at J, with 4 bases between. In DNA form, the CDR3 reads TGTGCCAGCACGTCGAACACTGAAGCTTTCTTT. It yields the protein CASTSNTEAFF.

This CDR3 is CASSQQGGGQPQHF. The CDR3 DNA reads TGTGCCAGTAGCCAACAGGGTGGGGGTCAGCCCCAGCATTTT. V and J are TRBV19 and TRBJ1-5; perhaps TRBD1 as D (6 bases). Germline V CDR1 and CDR2: LNHDA, SQIVND (reference sequence). Deletions cut 6 bases from V and 6 bases from J, with 15 bases between. The length of the CDR3 is 14 residues.

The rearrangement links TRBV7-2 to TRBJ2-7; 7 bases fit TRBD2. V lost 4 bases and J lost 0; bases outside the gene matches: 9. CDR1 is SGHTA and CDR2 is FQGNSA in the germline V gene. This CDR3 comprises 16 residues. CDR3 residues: CASSSAPGLSSYEQYF. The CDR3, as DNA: TGTGCCAGCAGCTCAGCGCCGGGACTATCCTCCTACGAGCAGTACTTC.

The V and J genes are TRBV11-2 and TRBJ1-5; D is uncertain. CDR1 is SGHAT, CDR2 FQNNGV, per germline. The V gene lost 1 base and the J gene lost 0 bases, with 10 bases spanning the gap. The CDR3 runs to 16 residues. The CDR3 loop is CASSLVARISNQPQHF. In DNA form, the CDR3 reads TGTGCCAGCAGCTTAGTGGCCAGAATTAGCAATCAGCCCCAGCATTTT.

CDR3 loop: CASSPRTGYRETQYF. The CDR3, as DNA: TGTGCCAGCAGCCCCCGGACAGGGTATCGGGAGACCCAGTACTTC. V and J are TRBV7-8 and TRBJ2-5, with 8 bases that match TRBD1. V dropped 5 bases and J dropped 5; count of bases not matched to a gene: 10. The CDR3 has 15 residues. Germline loops: CDR1 SGHVS, CDR2 FQNEAQ.

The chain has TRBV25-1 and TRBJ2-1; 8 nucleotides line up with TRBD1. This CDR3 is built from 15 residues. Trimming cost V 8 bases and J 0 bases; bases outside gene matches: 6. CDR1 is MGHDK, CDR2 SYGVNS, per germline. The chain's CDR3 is CASARTGGSYNEQFF. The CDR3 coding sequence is TGTGCCAGCGCCCGAACAGGGGGCTCCTACAATGAGCAGTTCTTC.

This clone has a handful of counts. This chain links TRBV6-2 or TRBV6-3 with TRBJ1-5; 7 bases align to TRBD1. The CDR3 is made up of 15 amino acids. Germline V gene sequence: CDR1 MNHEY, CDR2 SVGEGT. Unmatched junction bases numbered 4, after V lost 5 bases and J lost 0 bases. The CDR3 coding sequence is TGTGCCAGCAGTGTATGGGACAGTAGCAATCAGCCCCAGCATTTT. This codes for CASSVWDSSNQPQHF.

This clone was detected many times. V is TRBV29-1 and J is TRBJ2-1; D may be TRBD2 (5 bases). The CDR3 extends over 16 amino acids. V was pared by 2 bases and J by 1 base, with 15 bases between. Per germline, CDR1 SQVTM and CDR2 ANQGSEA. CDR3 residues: CSVESGSGFSYNEQFF. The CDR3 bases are TGCAGCGTTGAAAGTGGGAGTGGCTTTTCCTACAATGAGCAGTTCTTC.

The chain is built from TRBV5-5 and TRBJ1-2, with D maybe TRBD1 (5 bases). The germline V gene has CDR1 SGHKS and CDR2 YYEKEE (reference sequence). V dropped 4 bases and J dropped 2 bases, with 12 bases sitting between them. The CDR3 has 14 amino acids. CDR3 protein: CASSGAVGNYGYTF. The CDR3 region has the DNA TGTGCCAGCAGCGGGGCCGTAGGAAACTATGGCTACACCTTC.

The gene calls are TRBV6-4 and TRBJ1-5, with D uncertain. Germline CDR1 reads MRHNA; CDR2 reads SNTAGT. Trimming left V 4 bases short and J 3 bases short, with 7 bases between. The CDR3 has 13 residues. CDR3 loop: CASSVHYNQPQHF. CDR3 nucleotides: TGTGCCAGCAGTGTCCACTACAATCAGCCCCAGCATTTT.

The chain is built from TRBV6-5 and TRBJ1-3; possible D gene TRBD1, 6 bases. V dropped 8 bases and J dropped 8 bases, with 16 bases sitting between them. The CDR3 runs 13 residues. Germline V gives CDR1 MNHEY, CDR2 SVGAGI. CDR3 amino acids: CASERDMVDTIYF. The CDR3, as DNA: TGTGCCAGCGAGCGGGACATGGTTGACACCATATATTTT.

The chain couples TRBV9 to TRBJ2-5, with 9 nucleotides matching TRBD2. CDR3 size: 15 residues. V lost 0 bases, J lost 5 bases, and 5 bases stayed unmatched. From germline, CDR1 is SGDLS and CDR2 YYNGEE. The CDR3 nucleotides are TGTGCCAGCAGCGTAGGAGGCAGCGGGGGGGAGACCCAGTACTTC. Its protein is CASSVGGSGGETQYF.

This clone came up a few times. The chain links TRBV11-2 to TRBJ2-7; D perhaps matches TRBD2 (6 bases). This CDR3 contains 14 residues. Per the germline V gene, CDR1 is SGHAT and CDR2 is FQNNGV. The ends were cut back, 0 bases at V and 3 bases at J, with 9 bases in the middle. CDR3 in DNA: TGTGCCAGCAGCTTAGAGGGGGGAATCTACGAGCAGTACTTC. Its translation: CASSLEGGIYEQYF.

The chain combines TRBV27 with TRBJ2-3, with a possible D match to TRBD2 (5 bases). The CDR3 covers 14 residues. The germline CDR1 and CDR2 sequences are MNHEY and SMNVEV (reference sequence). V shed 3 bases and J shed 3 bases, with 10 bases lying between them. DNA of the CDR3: TGTGCCAGCAGTTTCTTAACTAGTACAGATACGCAGTATTTT. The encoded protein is CASSFLTSTDTQYF.

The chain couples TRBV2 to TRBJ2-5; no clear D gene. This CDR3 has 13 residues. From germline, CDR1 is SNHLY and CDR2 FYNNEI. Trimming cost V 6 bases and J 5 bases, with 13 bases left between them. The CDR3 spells CASRRHPEETQYF. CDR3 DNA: TGTGCCAGCAGGAGGCATCCGGAGGAGACCCAGTACTTC.